This is a list of T cell receptor beta chains from one sample in a study of T cells in Graves' hyperthyroidism and ophthalmopathy. In TCRdb, the multiplex PCR reads were re-called with MiXCR into one record per CDR3 protein. This sample carries more than 300,000 distinct CDR3 sequences, roughly 13% of them seen once, and the ten largest clones take around 10%. Sequencing used blood. The receptors shown here come from a woman aged 60-75 years with Graves' hyperthyroidism. Each CDR3 is given with its conserved first and last residue. Fields, in order: D gene, J gene, V gene, clone size, CDR3 protein, CDR3 DNA. D genes are given only for firm matches. Clone sizes are given selectively: once, few, many, or a class where the clone is expanded.

>.|TRBJ1-2|TRBV28|many
CASRPTVTYGYTF
TGTGCCAGCAGACCTACAGTTACCTATGGCTACACCTTC
>TRBD1|TRBJ2-7|TRBV10-1|many
CASGPGQGLPEQYF
TGCGCCAGCGGACCGGGACAGGGGCTTCCCGAGCAGTACTTC
>.|TRBJ2-7|TRBV5-4|few
CASSLAGTYVYEQYF
TGTGCCAGCAGCTTGGCCGGGACGTACGTCTACGAGCAGTACTTC
>.|TRBJ1-1|TRBV30|many
CAWSVRQEAFF
TGTGCCTGGAGTGTACGGCAGGAAGCTTTCTTT
>TRBD1|TRBJ2-1|TRBV5-1|many
CASSDGGTGSDEQFF
TGCGCCAGCAGCGATGGTGGGACAGGGAGCGATGAGCAGTTCTTC
>.|TRBJ1-2|TRBV10-3|many
CAISSTPTDHYGYTF
TGTGCCATCAGTTCTACACCGACCGACCACTATGGCTACACCTTC
>TRBD1|TRBJ1-4|TRBV9|many
CASSVGQGILEKLFF
TGTGCCAGCAGCGTTGGACAGGGGATTCTAGAAAAACTGTTTTTT
>TRBD2|TRBJ2-1|TRBV7-9|few
CASSHRTSGMYNEQFF
TGTGCCAGCAGCCACAGGACTAGCGGGATGTACAATGAGCAGTTCTTC
>.|TRBJ1-5|TRBV12-3/TRBV12-4|many
CASSLNSQPQHF
TGTGCCAGCAGTTTAAATAGCCAGCCCCAGCATTTT
>.|TRBJ1-1|TRBV12-3/TRBV12-4|many
CASSFENTEAFF
TGTGCCAGCAGCTTCGAGAACACTGAAGCTTTCTTT
>.|TRBJ2-2|TRBV3-1|.
CASRSRAGNTGELFF
TGTGCCAGCCGAAGCCGGGCAGGGAACACCGGGGAGCTGTTTTTT
>.|TRBJ2-2|TRBV3-1|.
CASSRRGTAGELFF
TGTGCCAGCAGCCGACGCGGGACAGCCGGGGAGCTGTTTTTT
>.|TRBJ1-1|TRBV11-2|many
CASSLHWGEAFF
TGTGCCAGCAGCTTACATTGGGGCGAAGCTTTCTTT
>TRBD1|TRBJ2-6|TRBV6-5|.
CASSYGVLTRDRGTLSGANVLTF
TGTGCCAGCAGTTACGGAGTTCTAACTCGGGACAGGGGAACCCTCTCTGGGGCCAACGTCCTGACTTTC
>TRBD2|TRBJ2-3|TRBV20-1|many
CSATWLAGTTQYF
TGCAGCGCTACCTGGCTAGCGGGCACTACGCAGTATTTT
>TRBD2|TRBJ2-1|TRBV7-9|many
CASSWDYHEQFF
TGTGCCAGCAGCTGGGACTATCATGAGCAGTTCTTC
>TRBD1|TRBJ2-7|TRBV28|many
CASSPLGQGIPYEQYF
TGTGCCAGCAGTCCGTTGGGACAGGGGATCCCCTACGAGCAGTACTTC
>.|TRBJ1-5|TRBV2|many
CASSDRGGNQPQHF
TGTGCCAGCAGTGATAGAGGGGGCAATCAGCCCCAGCATTTT
>.|TRBJ1-1|TRBV7-9|few
CASSAPTSPEAFF
TGTGCCAGCAGCGCCCCAACCAGTCCTGAAGCTTTCTTT
>.|TRBJ2-7|TRBV18|many
CASSPQESAYEQYF
TGTGCCAGCTCCCCCCAAGAGAGCGCTTACGAGCAGTACTTC
>TRBD1|TRBJ1-3|TRBV6-2/TRBV6-3|few
CASSWDRGLGNTIYF
TGTGCCAGCAGTTGGGACAGGGGTCTGGGAAACACCATATATTTT
>.|TRBJ2-5|TRBV24-1|many
CATSRKAETQYF
TGTGCCACCTCCCGGAAGGCAGAGACCCAGTACTTC
>TRBD1|TRBJ1-2|TRBV19|.
CASGQGSFYGYTF
TGTGCCAGTGGACAGGGGTCGTTCTATGGCTACACCTTC
>.|TRBJ1-3|TRBV5-5|few
CASSPERGAGNTIYF
TGTGCCAGCAGCCCGGAGCGAGGGGCTGGAAACACCATATATTTT
>.|TRBJ1-2|TRBV5-6|many
CASSSTGLYGYTF
TGTGCCAGCAGCAGCACAGGGCTCTATGGCTACACCTTC
>.|TRBJ2-1|TRBV3-1|many
CASSPPQGRSSYNEQFF
TGTGCCAGCAGCCCCCCCCAAGGGAGAAGCTCCTACAATGAGCAGTTCTTC
>TRBD1|TRBJ1-2|TRBV2|once
CASSDTTGNGYTF
TGTGCCAGCAGTGATACGACAGGGAATGGCTACACCTTC
>.|TRBJ1-4|TRBV28|many
CASSLRGRTTNEKLFF
TGTGCCAGCAGTCTCAGGGGAAGGACAACTAATGAAAAACTGTTTTTT
>.|TRBJ2-2|TRBV5-1|.
CASSFSVNTGELFF
TGCGCCAGCAGCTTTAGCGTTAACACCGGGGAGCTGTTTTTT
>TRBD2|TRBJ2-2|TRBV30|few
CACAGLAGNTGELFF
TGTGCCTGCGCCGGACTAGCGGGGAACACCGGGGAGCTGTTTTTT
>TRBD1|TRBJ1-5|TRBV27|few
CASSQFPGQGNQPQHF
TGTGCCAGCAGCCAATTCCCTGGACAGGGAAATCAGCCCCAGCATTTT
>.|TRBJ1-2|TRBV3-1|many
CASSQEQWGYGYTF
TGTGCCAGCAGCCAAGAGCAGTGGGGCTATGGCTACACCTTC
>.|TRBJ1-1|TRBV20-1|many
CSAKDLWNTEAFF
TGCAGTGCTAAGGACTTGTGGAACACTGAAGCTTTCTTT
>TRBD1|TRBJ1-5|TRBV28|many
CASRTPPGQGLASNQPQHF
TGTGCCAGCAGGACACCCCCGGGACAGGGGTTGGCGAGCAATCAGCCCCAGCATTTT
>TRBD1|TRBJ1-2|TRBV6-6|.
CASSYFRTGPKVRYGYTF
TGTGCCAGCAGTTACTTCCGGACAGGCCCGAAGGTCCGCTATGGCTACACCTTC
>TRBD1|TRBJ1-2|TRBV29-1|few
CSVRTGANYGYTF
TGCAGCGTTCGGACAGGCGCTAACTATGGCTACACCTTC
>.|TRBJ2-2|TRBV19|many
CASSLRGPGTNTGELFF
TGTGCCAGTAGTCTCCGGGGACCGGGAACGAACACCGGGGAGCTGTTTTTT
>TRBD1|TRBJ2-7|TRBV18|once
CASSPRTGTEQYF
TGTGCCAGCTCACCAAGGACAGGGACCGAGCAGTACTTC
>.|TRBJ1-1|TRBV5-1|many
CASSLDGRGTEAFF
TGCGCCAGCAGCTTGGACGGTCGGGGCACTGAAGCTTTCTTT
>.|TRBJ2-5|TRBV27|many
CASTNGGGVGETQYF
TGTGCCAGCACCAACGGTGGGGGTGTAGGAGAGACCCAGTACTTC
>.|TRBJ2-7|TRBV2|.
CASRDGGVRYEQYF
TGTGCCAGCAGAGACGGGGGAGTCAGGTACGAGCAGTACTTC
>TRBD2|TRBJ2-7|TRBV28|.
CASSLLAGEAFYEQYF
TGTGCCAGCAGTTTGCTAGCGGGAGAAGCGTTCTACGAGCAGTACTTC
>.|TRBJ2-2|TRBV12-3/TRBV12-4|.
CASSFSGIRAGELFF
TGTGCCAGCAGTTTTAGTGGGATTAGGGCCGGGGAGCTGTTTTTT
>TRBD1|TRBJ2-5|TRBV5-4|many
CASSLGDRGLQETQYF
TGTGCCAGCAGCTTGGGGGACAGGGGGCTGCAAGAGACCCAGTACTTC
>TRBD1|TRBJ2-2|TRBV12-3/TRBV12-4|many
CASSLAAGGQGARELFF
TGTGCCAGCAGTTTAGCCGCTGGTGGGCAGGGGGCCAGGGAGCTGTTTTTT
>.|TRBJ2-2|TRBV7-3|.
CASSPFGTGVGELFF
TGTGCCAGCAGCCCCTTTGGGACCGGGGTGGGGGAGCTGTTTTTT
>.|TRBJ1-4|TRBV7-2|few
CASSWTGVGNEKLFF
TGTGCCAGCAGCTGGACCGGGGTTGGGAATGAAAAACTGTTTTTT
>.|TRBJ2-3|TRBV20-1|many
CSAISGYTAIDTQYF
TGCAGTGCTATTTCCGGCTACACAGCTATAGATACGCAGTATTTT